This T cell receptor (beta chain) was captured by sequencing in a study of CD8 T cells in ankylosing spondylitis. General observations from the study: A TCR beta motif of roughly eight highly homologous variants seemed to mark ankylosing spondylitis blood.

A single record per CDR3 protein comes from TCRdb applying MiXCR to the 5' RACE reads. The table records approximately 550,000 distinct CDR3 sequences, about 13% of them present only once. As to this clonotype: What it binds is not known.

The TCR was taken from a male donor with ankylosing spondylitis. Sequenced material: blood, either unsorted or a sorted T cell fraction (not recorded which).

In nucleotides, the CDR3 is TGTGCCAGCACCCGGAACGGGTGGGACACTGAAGCTTTCTTT. Translated, it gives CASTRNGWDTEAFF. The chain links TRBV27 to TRBJ1-1; unclear D gene. V shed 7 bases and J shed 3 bases, with 15 bases lying between them. The CDR3 loop spans 14 amino acids. Germline loops: CDR1 MNHEY, CDR2 SMNVEV (reference sequence).